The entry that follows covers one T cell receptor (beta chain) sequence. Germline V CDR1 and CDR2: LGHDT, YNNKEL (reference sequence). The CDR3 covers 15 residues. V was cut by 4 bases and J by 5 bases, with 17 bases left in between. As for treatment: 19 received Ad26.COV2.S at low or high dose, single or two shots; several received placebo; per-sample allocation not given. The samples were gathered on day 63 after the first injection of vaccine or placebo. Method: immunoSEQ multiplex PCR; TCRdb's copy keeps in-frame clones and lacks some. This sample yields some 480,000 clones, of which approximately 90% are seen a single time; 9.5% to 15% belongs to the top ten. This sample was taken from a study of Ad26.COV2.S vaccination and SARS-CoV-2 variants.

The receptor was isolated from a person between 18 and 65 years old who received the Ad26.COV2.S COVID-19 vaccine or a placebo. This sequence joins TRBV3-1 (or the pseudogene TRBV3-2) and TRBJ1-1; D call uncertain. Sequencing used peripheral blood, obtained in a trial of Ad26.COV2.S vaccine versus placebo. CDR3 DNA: TGTGCCAGCAGCCCCTACCGCGGAGGGCGGACTGAAGCTTTCTTT. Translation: CASSPYRGGRTEAFF.